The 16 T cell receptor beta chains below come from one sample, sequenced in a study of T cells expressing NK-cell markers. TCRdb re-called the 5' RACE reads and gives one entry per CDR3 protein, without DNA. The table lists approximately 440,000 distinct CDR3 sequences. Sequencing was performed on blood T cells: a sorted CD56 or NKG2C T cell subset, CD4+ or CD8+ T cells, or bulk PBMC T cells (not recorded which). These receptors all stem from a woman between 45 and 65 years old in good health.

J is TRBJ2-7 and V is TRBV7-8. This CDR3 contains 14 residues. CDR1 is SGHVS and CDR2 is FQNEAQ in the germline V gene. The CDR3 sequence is CASSLQRYSYEQYF.

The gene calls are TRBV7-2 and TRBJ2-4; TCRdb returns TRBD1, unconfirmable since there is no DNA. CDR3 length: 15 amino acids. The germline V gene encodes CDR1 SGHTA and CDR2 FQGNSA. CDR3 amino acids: CASSFDRGVNDIQYF. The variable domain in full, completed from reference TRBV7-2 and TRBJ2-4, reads GAGVSQSPSNKVTEKGKDVELRCDPISGHTALYWYRQSLGQGLEFLIYFQGNSAPDKSGLPSDRFSAERTGGSVSTLTIQRTQQEDSAVYLCASSFDRGVNDIQYFGAGTRLSVL.

The CDR3 is CASSPGAGLNTGELFF. The chain joins TRBV5-1 to TRBJ2-2; the TRBD1 assignment by TCRdb is unverifiable without DNA. Germline CDR1 reads SGHRS; CDR2 reads YFSETQ. The CDR3 is 16 amino acids.

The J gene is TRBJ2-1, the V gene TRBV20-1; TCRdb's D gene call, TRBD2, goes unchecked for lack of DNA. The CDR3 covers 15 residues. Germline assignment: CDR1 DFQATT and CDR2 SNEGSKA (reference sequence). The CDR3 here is CSALVAGSTYNEQFF.

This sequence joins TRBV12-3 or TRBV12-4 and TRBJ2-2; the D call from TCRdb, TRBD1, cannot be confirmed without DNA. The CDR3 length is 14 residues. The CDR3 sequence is CATQVFPYTGELFF.

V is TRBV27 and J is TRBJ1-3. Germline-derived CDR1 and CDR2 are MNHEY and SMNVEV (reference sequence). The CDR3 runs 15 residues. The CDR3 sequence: CASSLSLGYGNTIYF.

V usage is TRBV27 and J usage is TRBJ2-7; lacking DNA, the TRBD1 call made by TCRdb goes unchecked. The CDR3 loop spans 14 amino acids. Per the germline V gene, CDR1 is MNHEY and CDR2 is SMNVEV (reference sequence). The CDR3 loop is CASSGQDTTYEQYF.

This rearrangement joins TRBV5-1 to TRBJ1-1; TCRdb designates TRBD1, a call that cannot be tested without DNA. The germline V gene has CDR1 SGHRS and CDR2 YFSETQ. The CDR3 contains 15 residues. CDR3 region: CASSFRGSSNTEAFF.

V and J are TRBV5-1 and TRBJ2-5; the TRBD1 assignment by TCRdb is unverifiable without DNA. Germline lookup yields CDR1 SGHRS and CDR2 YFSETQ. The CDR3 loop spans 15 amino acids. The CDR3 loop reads CASVRDTQGQETQYF.

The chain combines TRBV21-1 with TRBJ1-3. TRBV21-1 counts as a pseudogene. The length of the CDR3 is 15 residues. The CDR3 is CASIGGPSSGNTIYF.

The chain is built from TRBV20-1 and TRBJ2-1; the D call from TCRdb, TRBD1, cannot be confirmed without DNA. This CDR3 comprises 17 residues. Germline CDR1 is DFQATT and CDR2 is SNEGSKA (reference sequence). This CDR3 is CSASFTRRLGEGNEQFF.

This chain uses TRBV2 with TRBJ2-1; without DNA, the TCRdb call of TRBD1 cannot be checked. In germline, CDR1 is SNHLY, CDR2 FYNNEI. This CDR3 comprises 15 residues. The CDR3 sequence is CASAYPGQGVYEQFF.

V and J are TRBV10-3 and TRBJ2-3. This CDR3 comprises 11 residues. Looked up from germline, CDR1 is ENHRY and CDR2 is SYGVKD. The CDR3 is CAISNTDTQYF.

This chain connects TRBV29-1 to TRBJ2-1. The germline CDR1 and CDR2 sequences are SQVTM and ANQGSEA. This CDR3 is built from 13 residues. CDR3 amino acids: CSVKAGTYNEQFF.

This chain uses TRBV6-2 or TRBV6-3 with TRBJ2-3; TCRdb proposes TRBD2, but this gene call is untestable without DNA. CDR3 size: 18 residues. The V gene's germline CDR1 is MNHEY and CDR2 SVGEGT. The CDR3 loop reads CASSTPLLGTSGTDTQYF.

CDR3 region: CSAGEIENIQYF. The chain joins TRBV20-1 to TRBJ2-4; TCRdb gives TRBD1 as the D gene, but with no DNA this cannot be confirmed. This CDR3 has 12 amino acids. CDR1 is DFQATT, CDR2 SNEGSKA, per germline (reference sequence).